The source of this T cell receptor beta chain is a study of T cell responses to AZD1222 COVID-19 vaccine. General study results and limits: CD4 TCRs covered the whole spike, strongest at regions 160-218 and 743-854. Among AZD1222 vaccinees, only six were seropositive at baseline.

Comments on this clone: The antigen remains undetermined.

The V gene's germline CDR1 is SGHTA and CDR2 FQGNSA. V was shortened by 3 bases and J by 0 bases, with 15 bases between the two germline ends. The CDR3 extends over 16 amino acids. Libraries were prepared by immunoSEQ multiplex PCR; TCRdb keeps only in-frame clonotypes and omits some of them. The table records around 80,000 clones, roughly four fifths of them present only once. Material: peripheral blood, obtained 28 days after the second AZD1222 dose. This receptor was identified in an adult who received the AZD1222 COVID-19 vaccine. The chain combines TRBV7-2 with TRBJ2-7; D is possibly TRBD1 or TRBD2 (6 bases each). CDR3 DNA sequence: TGTGCCAGCAGCTTGGGCGGGACACTAATCTCCTACGAGCAGTACTTC. It translates to CASSLGGTLISYEQYF. Based on the CDR3 plus reference TRBV7-2 and TRBJ2-7, the full variable domain is GAGVSQSPSNKVTEKGKDVELRCDPISGHTALYWYRQSLGQGLEFLIYFQGNSAPDKSGLPSDRFSAERTGGSVSTLTIQRTQQEDSAVYLCASSLGGTLISYEQYFGPGTRLTVT.